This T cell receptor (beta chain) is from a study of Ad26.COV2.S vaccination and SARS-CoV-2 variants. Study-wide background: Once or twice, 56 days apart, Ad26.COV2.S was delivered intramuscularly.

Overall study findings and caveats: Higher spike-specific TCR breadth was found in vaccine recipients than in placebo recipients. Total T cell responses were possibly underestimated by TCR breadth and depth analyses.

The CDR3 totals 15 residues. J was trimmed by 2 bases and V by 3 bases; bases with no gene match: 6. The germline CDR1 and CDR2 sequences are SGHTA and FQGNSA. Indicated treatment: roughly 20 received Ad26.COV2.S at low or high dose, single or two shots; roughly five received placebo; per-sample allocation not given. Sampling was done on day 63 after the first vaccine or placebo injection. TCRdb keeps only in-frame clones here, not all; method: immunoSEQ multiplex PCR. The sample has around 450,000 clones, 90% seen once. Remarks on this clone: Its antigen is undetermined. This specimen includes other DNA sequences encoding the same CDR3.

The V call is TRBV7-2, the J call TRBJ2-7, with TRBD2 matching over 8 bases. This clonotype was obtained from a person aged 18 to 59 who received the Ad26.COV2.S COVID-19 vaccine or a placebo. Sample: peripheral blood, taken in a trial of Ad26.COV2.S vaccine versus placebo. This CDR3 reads CASSFGLAGTYEQYF. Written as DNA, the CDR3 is TGTGCCAGCAGCTTCGGACTAGCAGGCACCTACGAGCAGTACTTC. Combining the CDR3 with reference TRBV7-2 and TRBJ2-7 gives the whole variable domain GAGVSQSPSNKVTEKGKDVELRCDPISGHTALYWYRQSLGQGLEFLIYFQGNSAPDKSGLPSDRFSAERTGGSVSTLTIQRTQQEDSAVYLCASSFGLAGTYEQYFGPGTRLTVT.